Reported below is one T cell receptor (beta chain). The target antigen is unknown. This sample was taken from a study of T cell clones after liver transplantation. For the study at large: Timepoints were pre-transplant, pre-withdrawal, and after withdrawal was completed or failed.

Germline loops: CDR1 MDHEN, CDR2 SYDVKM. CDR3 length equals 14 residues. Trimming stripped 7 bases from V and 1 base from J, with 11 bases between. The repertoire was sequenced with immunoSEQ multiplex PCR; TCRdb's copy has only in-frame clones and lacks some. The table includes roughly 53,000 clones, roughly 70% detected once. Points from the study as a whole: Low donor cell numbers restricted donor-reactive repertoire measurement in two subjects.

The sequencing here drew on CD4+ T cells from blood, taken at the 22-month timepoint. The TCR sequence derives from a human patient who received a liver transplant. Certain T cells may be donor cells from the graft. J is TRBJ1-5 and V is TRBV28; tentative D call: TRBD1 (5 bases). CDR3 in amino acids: CASNPGGSNQPQHF. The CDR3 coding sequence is TGTGCCAGCAATCCTGGGGGAAGCAATCAGCCCCAGCATTTT.